A selection of T cell receptor beta chains follows, all from one sample in a study of blood T cell repertoires in COVID-19. Sequencing was performed with immunoSEQ multiplex PCR; in TCRdb, only in-frame clones are kept and a portion is missing. The repertoire holds hundreds of thousands of clones, 87% seen once, with roughly 1.6% in the top ten. Sample: peripheral blood. The receptors come from a woman aged 40 to 50 who had recovered from COVID-19. CDR3s include the opening cysteine and the closing phenylalanine or tryptophan. The D gene is left open where the match is weak. Size tells how often a clone was seen (once, few, many) or the class of an expanded clone, and some rows leave it out.

cdr3_nt	cdr3_aa	d_call	clone_size	v_call	j_call
TGTGCCAGCAGCTTATCGACATGGGTGGCTTCGTTT	CASSLSTWVASF	-	-	TRBV7-4	TRBJ1-3
TGCGCCAGCAGCCCCGAAGGAGCGCAAGAGACCCAGTACTTC	CASSPEGAQETQYF	-	-	TRBV5-1	TRBJ2-5
TGTGCCAGCAACGGACTAGCGACCGGGGAGCTGTTTTTT	CASNGLATGELFF	TRBD2	-	TRBV12-3/TRBV12-4	TRBJ2-2
TGTGCCAGCAGGGTCAGGGTTCTTGACACTGAAGCTTTCTTT	CASRVRVLDTEAFF	-	-	TRBV7-2	TRBJ1-1
TGTGCCAGCAGCTGGCGGGGTAGGGAAGAGACCCAGTACTTC	CASSWRGREETQYF	-	-	TRBV5-5	TRBJ2-5
TGTGCCAGCAGCTCCCGGGACAGGAGAGGGACGGGTTCACCCCTCCACTTT	CASSSRDRRGTGSPLHF	TRBD1	-	TRBV9	TRBJ1-6
TGTGCCAGCACCCCAGGGCTTGCTAACTATGGCTACACCTTC	CASTPGLANYGYTF	-	-	TRBV28	TRBJ1-2
TGTGCCAGCAGTTCCCAGGGACAGGGGGCTTATGGCTACACCTTC	CASSSQGQGAYGYTF	TRBD1	-	TRBV27	TRBJ1-2
TGTGCCAGCACGAGGGACAGGGGGCAGTACAATGAGCAGTTCTTC	CASTRDRGQYNEQFF	TRBD1	-	TRBV6-6	TRBJ2-1
TGCGCCAGCAGCTTGTCCGCAGGGGCTAACTATGGCTACACCTTC	CASSLSAGANYGYTF	-	-	TRBV5-1	TRBJ1-2
TGTGCCAGCAGCCCTGGTCCACTTACGGCGGGCGAGCAGTACTTC	CASSPGPLTAGEQYF	-	-	TRBV7-2	TRBJ2-7
TGCGCCAGCAGCCTGAATCCGGGACAGAACTACGAGCAGTACTTC	CASSLNPGQNYEQYF	TRBD1	-	TRBV5-1	TRBJ2-7
TGTGCCAGCAGCCATCTGACAGGGAACTATGGCTACACCTTC	CASSHLTGNYGYTF	TRBD1	-	TRBV3-1/TRBV3-2	TRBJ1-2
TGTGCCAGCAGCAAAGCAGGGACACCGATGAGGGAGACCCAGTACTTC	CASSKAGTPMRETQYF	-	-	TRBV21-1	TRBJ2-5
TGTGCCTGGAGTGGCTTCGGGGAGACCCAGTACTTC	CAWSGFGETQYF	-	-	TRBV30	TRBJ2-5
TGTGCCAGCAGACAGGGTGAAGCTTTCTTT	CASRQGEAFF	-	-	TRBV21-1	TRBJ1-1
TGTGCCAGCAGTACCAGGGTCCTGGGTCAGCCCCAGCATTTT	CASSTRVLGQPQHF	-	-	TRBV6-2/TRBV6-3	TRBJ1-5
TGTGCCAGCAGCCCCGGGCAGGGGGCGCCCACCGGGGAGCTGTTTTTT	CASSPGQGAPTGELFF	TRBD1	-	TRBV7-9	TRBJ2-2
TGTGCCAGCAGCTTGTCTGGGGGGGAGACCCAGTACTTC	CASSLSGGETQYF	-	-	TRBV5-6	TRBJ2-5
TGCAGATCCCCTCGGAGGGACGAGCAGTACTTC	CRSPRRDEQYF	-	once	TRBV29-1	TRBJ2-7
TGTGCCTGGAGGAAACCCGACAGGGCCACAGATACGCAGTATTTT	CAWRKPDRATDTQYF	TRBD1	-	TRBV30	TRBJ2-3
TGTGCCAGTAGGACGACTAAGAATACGCAGTATTTT	CASRTTKNTQYF	-	-	TRBV19	TRBJ2-3
TGTGCCAGCAGCTTGCTTGGGAGCTCCTCGATCTATGGCTACACCTTC	CASSLLGSSSIYGYTF	-	-	TRBV7-3	TRBJ1-2
TGTGCCAGCAGCGGGGGCCCTAGCTCCTACAATGAGCAGTTCTTC	CASSGGPSSYNEQFF	-	-	TRBV7-9	TRBJ2-1
TGTGCCAGCAGCTTAAAGGGGGCACATGAAAAACTGTTTTTT	CASSLKGAHEKLFF	TRBD1	-	TRBV7-2	TRBJ1-4
TGTGCCAGCAGTGTACAGGGGATCTATAATTCACCCCTCCACTTT	CASSVQGIYNSPLHF	TRBD1	-	TRBV25-1	TRBJ1-6
TGCGCCAGCAGCTTGGGGGCCAATGAGCAGTTCTTC	CASSLGANEQFF	-	-	TRBV5-1	TRBJ2-1
TGTGCCAGCAGCTCGGGTCCTTCATCCTACGAGCAGTACTTC	CASSSGPSSYEQYF	-	-	TRBV11-3	TRBJ2-7
TGTGCCAGCAGCTTAGAGGACAGGTACGGCCCGCGCTATGGCTACACCTTC	CASSLEDRYGPRYGYTF	TRBD1	-	TRBV11-2	TRBJ1-2
TGTGCCAGCAGTGAAAGGGGGCGAAGTGGCTACACCTTC	CASSERGRSGYTF	TRBD1	-	TRBV2	TRBJ1-2
TGTGCCAGCAGTGAAAGGACTCCCTACGAGCAGTACTTC	CASSERTPYEQYF	-	-	TRBV2	TRBJ2-7
TGCGCCAGCAGCTTCTGGACAGGGACCACCTACGAGCAGTACTTC	CASSFWTGTTYEQYF	TRBD1	-	TRBV5-1	TRBJ2-7
TGTGCCAGCAGCTTAGTGGCGGGACAGGGCCGTTCACCCCTCCACTTT	CASSLVAGQGRSPLHF	TRBD1	few	TRBV7-6	TRBJ1-6
TGTGCCAGCAGTCTAACTCCTGGAAACACCATATATTTT	CASSLTPGNTIYF	-	-	TRBV27	TRBJ1-3
TGTGCCAGCAGAGGGGAGGGCACTGAAGCTTTCTTT	CASRGEGTEAFF	-	-	TRBV2	TRBJ1-1
TGTGCCAGCACCCATGGGGGGAATCAGCCCCAGCATTTT	CASTHGGNQPQHF	-	-	TRBV12-3/TRBV12-4	TRBJ1-5
TGTGCCAGTAGTAACCCGGACAGGGGCGGCACTGAAGCTTTCTTT	CASSNPDRGGTEAFF	TRBD1	-	TRBV19	TRBJ1-1
TGTGCCAGTAGAGCAGGGGTCACTGAAGCTTTCTTT	CASRAGVTEAFF	-	once	TRBV19	TRBJ1-1
TGTGCCAGCTCACCTTTGACAGGGGGCAACACCGGGGAGCTGTTTTTT	CASSPLTGGNTGELFF	TRBD1	-	TRBV18	TRBJ2-2
TGTGCCAGCAGCCGTCTCCCGGGACAGGGGACCGGCATTCAAGTCACTGAAGCTTTCTTT	CASSRLPGQGTGIQVTEAFF	TRBD1	-	TRBV2	TRBJ1-1
TGTGCCAGTTCTAGCGGGGGGCCCTCCGGGGCCAACGTCCTGACTTTC	CASSSGGPSGANVLTF	TRBD2	-	TRBV15	TRBJ2-6
TGTGCCAGCAGAGACAGTGGCCAGACCCAGTACTTC	CASRDSGQTQYF	-	few	TRBV6-5	TRBJ2-5
TGTGCCAGCGGGGGACAGGGACACGAAAAACTGTTTTTT	CASGGQGHEKLFF	TRBD1	-	TRBV25-1	TRBJ1-4
TGTGCCAGTAGTATTCGACAGAACAATGAGCAGTTCTTC	CASSIRQNNEQFF	-	-	TRBV19	TRBJ2-1
TGCGCCAGCAGCCAAGACCCCGGGGGGTACGGTGAGCAGTTCTTC	CASSQDPGGYGEQFF	TRBD2	-	TRBV4-1	TRBJ2-1
TGTGCCAGCAGCTTACGGTCCAGGGTCGGTTCACCCCTCCACTTT	CASSLRSRVGSPLHF	-	-	TRBV7-3	TRBJ1-6
TGTGCCAGCACGACTAGCGGCTCCTACGAGCAGTACTTC	CASTTSGSYEQYF	TRBD2	-	TRBV2	TRBJ2-7
TGTGCCAGCAGTGTATACGGGGAGCTGTTTTTT	CASSVYGELFF	-	-	TRBV6-2/TRBV6-3	TRBJ2-2
TGTGCCAGCAGTGGGGGAGTCGCTAATGAAAAACTGTTTTTT	CASSGGVANEKLFF	-	-	TRBV2	TRBJ1-4
TGTGCCAGTAGTCAAGGACTAGCCCAGTTCTTC	CASSQGLAQFF	TRBD2	-	TRBV19	TRBJ2-1
TGTGCCAGTAGTATAGCAATTGTCAACTATGGCTACACCTTC	CASSIAIVNYGYTF	-	-	TRBV19	TRBJ1-2
TGTGCCAGCAGTTCCCTGACAGGGTATGGCAATCAGCCCCAGCATTTT	CASSSLTGYGNQPQHF	TRBD1	-	TRBV27	TRBJ1-5
TGTGCCACCCAGCGGGGGGGCCTCTACGAGCAGTACTTC	CATQRGGLYEQYF	TRBD2	-	TRBV6-6	TRBJ2-7
TGTGCCAGCAGTTACTCCTGGGCAGCCATTCAGTACTTC	CASSYSWAAIQYF	-	once	TRBV6-5	TRBJ2-4
TGTGCCAGCAGTTACGGGACACCAAGCTCCTACGAGCAGTACTTC	CASSYGTPSSYEQYF	-	-	TRBV6-5	TRBJ2-7
TGTGCCAGCAGCCTCCTAGCGGGGAATGAGCAGTTCTTC	CASSLLAGNEQFF	TRBD2	-	TRBV11-1	TRBJ2-1
TGTGCTAGTGGTTTGGCAGGGGTCAATGAGCAGTTCTTC	CASGLAGVNEQFF	-	-	TRBV12-5	TRBJ2-1